The entry below describes one T cell receptor (beta chain). Its antigen is still unknown. The authors' processing: In the immunoSEQ data, sequences were junction-only and lacked quality scores, so filtering differed. Produced via immunoSEQ multiplex PCR; TCRdb's table is partial and in-frame only. V and J calls and clone size follow that table, whereas D and trimming were derived from the DNA. The sample contains roughly 410,000 clones, approximately 97% of which appear only once. This sample was included in a study of shared clonotypes between healthy human individuals. The study's findings and limits: Few donors limited the genetic and exposure-history diversity represented.

This CDR3 spans 17 amino acids. V dropped 1 base and J dropped 1 base, with 13 bases sitting between them. The germline V gene has CDR1 MDHEN and CDR2 SYDVKM. The sequence derives from a man younger than 40 in good health. This chain connects TRBV28 to TRBJ1-4; TRBD1 might be the D (5 bases). Material for sequencing was memory CD8+ T cells sorted from blood. Subset given: CD45RO+ cells pooled with CCR7-negative TemRA cells. The CDR3 here is CASSLFGQGETNEKLFF. CDR3 nucleotides: TGTGCCAGCAGTTTATTCGGCCAGGGAGAAACTAATGAAAAACTGTTTTTT. The whole variable domain, remainder taken from reference TRBV28 and TRBJ1-4, is DVKVTQSSRYLVKRTGEKVFLECVQDMDHENMFWYRQDPGLGLRLIYFSYDVKMKEKGDIPEGYSVSREKKERFSLILESASTNQTSMYLCASSLFGQGETNEKLFFGSGTQLSVL.